This is a list of T cell receptor beta chains from one sample in a study of shared clonotypes between healthy human individuals. Assay: immunoSEQ multiplex PCR; the TCRdb copy retains only in-frame clones and omits some. The table includes around 2.3 million clones, approximately 94% detected once. The sample comprised naive CD4+ T cells sorted from blood. These receptors came from a man between 18 and 35 years old in good health. Both conserved end residues are part of each CDR3. A D gene is named only where the DNA matches it firmly. Where a row states a size, it is once, few, many or the class of an expanded clone; other rows omit it.

V gene: TRBV5-1
clone size: .
J gene: TRBJ2-1
D gene: TRBD2
CDR3 DNA: TGCGCCAGCAGTACAGCGGGGAACAATGAGCAGTTCTTC
CDR3 protein: CASSTAGNNEQFF

V gene: TRBV7-2
clone size: .
J gene: TRBJ1-5
D gene: .
CDR3 DNA: TGTGCCAGCAGCTTAGGAGGGAAGGCGGGCAATCAGCCCCAGCATTTT
CDR3 protein: CASSLGGKAGNQPQHF

V gene: TRBV5-6
clone size: .
J gene: TRBJ2-7
D gene: .
CDR3 DNA: TGTGCCAGCAGCGCATCCCGAGGGTACGAGCAGTACTTC
CDR3 protein: CASSASRGYEQYF

V gene: TRBV4-2
clone size: .
J gene: TRBJ1-2
D gene: .
CDR3 DNA: TGTGCCAGCAGCCAAGGACAGGTGGCTAACTATGGCTACACCTTC
CDR3 protein: CASSQGQVANYGYTF

V gene: TRBV11-2
clone size: .
J gene: TRBJ1-2
D gene: TRBD1
CDR3 DNA: TGTGCCAGCACCCCGGACAGGGGAGGTGGCTACTATGGCTACACCTTC
CDR3 protein: CASTPDRGGGYYGYTF

V gene: TRBV19
clone size: .
J gene: TRBJ2-7
D gene: .
CDR3 DNA: TGTGCCAGTACAAATGACAGCCCCTACGAGCAGTACTTC
CDR3 protein: CASTNDSPYEQYF

V gene: TRBV5-4
clone size: .
J gene: TRBJ2-5
D gene: .
CDR3 DNA: TGTGCCAGCAGCCGGGAGTCTCTGGTAGAGACCCAGTACTTC
CDR3 protein: CASSRESLVETQYF

V gene: TRBV19
clone size: .
J gene: TRBJ2-5
D gene: TRBD1
CDR3 DNA: TGTGCCAGTAGTCCGGGACAGGGAGGCTGGGAGACCCAGTACTTC
CDR3 protein: CASSPGQGGWETQYF

V gene: TRBV19
clone size: .
J gene: TRBJ1-4
D gene: TRBD1
CDR3 DNA: TGTGCCAGTAGTATCGGGACAGATAATGAAAAACTGTTTTTT
CDR3 protein: CASSIGTDNEKLFF

V gene: TRBV5-1
clone size: .
J gene: TRBJ2-3
D gene: .
CDR3 DNA: TGCGCCAGCAGGACTAAAAGCACAGATACGCAGTATTTT
CDR3 protein: CASRTKSTDTQYF

V gene: TRBV7-2
clone size: .
J gene: TRBJ1-1
D gene: TRBD1
CDR3 DNA: TGTGCCAGCAGTCCCGACAGGGGGCAGGGTGAAGCTTTCTTT
CDR3 protein: CASSPDRGQGEAFF

V gene: TRBV2
clone size: .
J gene: TRBJ2-7
D gene: TRBD1
CDR3 DNA: TGTGCCAGCACCCGGGACAGGGCCCTCTACGAGCAGTACTTC
CDR3 protein: CASTRDRALYEQYF

V gene: TRBV5-1
clone size: .
J gene: TRBJ2-3
D gene: TRBD2
CDR3 DNA: TGCGCCAGCAGCGGGTGGACTAGCGGCCTCACAGATACGCAGTATTTT
CDR3 protein: CASSGWTSGLTDTQYF

V gene: TRBV18
clone size: .
J gene: TRBJ1-3
D gene: .
CDR3 DNA: TGTGCCAGCTCACCACCAGGGAAAGGCTCTGGAAACACCATATATTTT
CDR3 protein: CASSPPGKGSGNTIYF

V gene: TRBV7-9
clone size: .
J gene: TRBJ2-3
D gene: .
CDR3 DNA: TGTGCCAGCAGCTCCTACAGTGCTAGCACAGATACGCAGTATTTT
CDR3 protein: CASSSYSASTDTQYF

V gene: TRBV28
clone size: .
J gene: TRBJ1-4
D gene: .
CDR3 DNA: TGTGCCACAAGAGGGGGGTCGGGAGAAAAACTGTTTTTT
CDR3 protein: CATRGGSGEKLFF

V gene: TRBV28
clone size: .
J gene: TRBJ1-1
D gene: .
CDR3 DNA: TGTGCCAGCAGCGAGAGAAGGAACACTGAAGCTTTCTTT
CDR3 protein: CASSERRNTEAFF

V gene: TRBV6-5
clone size: .
J gene: TRBJ1-4
D gene: .
CDR3 DNA: TGTGCCAGCAGTCCTGGGGGAGACCTTAATGAAAAACTGTTTTTT
CDR3 protein: CASSPGGDLNEKLFF

V gene: TRBV7-9
clone size: .
J gene: TRBJ1-6
D gene: .
CDR3 DNA: TGTGCCAGCAGCTTAGCCCTACAGGTTAATTCACCCCTCCACTTT
CDR3 protein: CASSLALQVNSPLHF

V gene: TRBV4-1
clone size: .
J gene: TRBJ2-4
D gene: .
CDR3 DNA: TGCGCCAGCAGCCAAGCCCAGGTTGACATTCAGTACTTC
CDR3 protein: CASSQAQVDIQYF

V gene: TRBV6-1
clone size: .
J gene: TRBJ2-5
D gene: TRBD2
CDR3 DNA: TGTGCCAGCAGTGGGCGGGGGTATCAAGAGACCCAGTACTTC
CDR3 protein: CASSGRGYQETQYF

V gene: TRBV28
clone size: .
J gene: TRBJ1-6
D gene: .
CDR3 DNA: TGTGCCAGCAGTCCCTCCGGGACCGTAGATTCACCCCTCCACTTT
CDR3 protein: CASSPSGTVDSPLHF

V gene: TRBV4-3
clone size: .
J gene: TRBJ1-6
D gene: TRBD1
CDR3 DNA: TGCGCCAGCAGCCAAGAACCGGCAGGGGGCAAGAATTCACCCCTCCACTTT
CDR3 protein: CASSQEPAGGKNSPLHF

V gene: TRBV6-5
clone size: .
J gene: TRBJ2-7
D gene: TRBD1
CDR3 DNA: TGTGCCAGCAGTAAAGGCCAGGGGGCGTTTGAGCAGTACTTC
CDR3 protein: CASSKGQGAFEQYF

V gene: TRBV14
clone size: .
J gene: TRBJ2-5
D gene: .
CDR3 DNA: TGTGCCAGCAGCAGGGGAGGAGCGGAGACCCAGTACTTC
CDR3 protein: CASSRGGAETQYF

V gene: TRBV6-1
clone size: .
J gene: TRBJ1-5
D gene: TRBD1
CDR3 DNA: TGTGCCAGCAGTGACCTAGACAGGGACAATCAGCCCCAGCATTTT
CDR3 protein: CASSDLDRDNQPQHF

V gene: TRBV20-1
clone size: .
J gene: TRBJ1-1
D gene: .
CDR3 DNA: TGCAGACCGAGGGACACTGAAGCTTTCTTT
CDR3 protein: CRPRDTEAFF

V gene: TRBV7-9
clone size: once
J gene: TRBJ2-3
D gene: .
CDR3 DNA: TGTGCCAGCAGCACTGACCTCGGCGGGACAGCGAGCACAGATACGCAGTATTTT
CDR3 protein: CASSTDLGGTASTDTQYF

V gene: TRBV27
clone size: .
J gene: TRBJ2-7
D gene: TRBD2
CDR3 DNA: TGTGCCAGCAGTCCTCTATTAATTGCCAGGACTAGCGGGGGTTCCTACGAGCAGTACTTC
CDR3 protein: CASSPLLIARTSGGSYEQYF

V gene: TRBV2
clone size: .
J gene: TRBJ2-7
D gene: .
CDR3 DNA: TGTGCCAGCAGGGCCGACAGGAATTGGGACGAGCAGTACTTC
CDR3 protein: CASRADRNWDEQYF

V gene: TRBV10-3
clone size: .
J gene: TRBJ1-6
D gene: .
CDR3 DNA: TGTGCCATCAGCATGGACGGTGCTGTGAATTCACCCCTCCACTTT
CDR3 protein: CAISMDGAVNSPLHF

V gene: TRBV9
clone size: .
J gene: TRBJ1-4
D gene: .
CDR3 DNA: TGTGCCAGCAGCCCCACGGGACCGCTTACGACTAATGAAAAACTGTTTTTT
CDR3 protein: CASSPTGPLTTNEKLFF

V gene: TRBV28
clone size: .
J gene: TRBJ2-5
D gene: .
CDR3 DNA: TGTGCCAGCAGCCTGCCTGGACCCCTGCAAGAGACCCAGTACTTC
CDR3 protein: CASSLPGPLQETQYF

V gene: TRBV6-5
clone size: .
J gene: TRBJ2-7
D gene: TRBD1
CDR3 DNA: TGTGCCAGCAGGACAACAGGGGAAGGGTACGAGCAGTACTTC
CDR3 protein: CASRTTGEGYEQYF

V gene: TRBV30
clone size: .
J gene: TRBJ2-1
D gene: TRBD2
CDR3 DNA: TGTGCCTGGAGTACCCTAGCGGGAAGCGCTGAGCAGTTCTTC
CDR3 protein: CAWSTLAGSAEQFF

V gene: TRBV5-4
clone size: .
J gene: TRBJ2-5
D gene: TRBD2
CDR3 DNA: TGTGCCAGCAGCTTGGGGACTAGCGGGGGTGTCCGGGAGACCCAGTACTTC
CDR3 protein: CASSLGTSGGVRETQYF

V gene: TRBV7-9
clone size: few
J gene: TRBJ1-2
D gene: TRBD1
CDR3 DNA: TGTGCCAGCAGCTTAGGGACCGGACAGGGGACTGGCTACACCTTC
CDR3 protein: CASSLGTGQGTGYTF

V gene: TRBV30
clone size: .
J gene: TRBJ1-2
D gene: .
CDR3 DNA: TGTGCCTGGACCGAACGGGGCGCGTATGGCTACACCTTC
CDR3 protein: CAWTERGAYGYTF

V gene: TRBV7-2
clone size: .
J gene: TRBJ1-4
D gene: .
CDR3 DNA: TGTGCCAGCAGCGCTTTTAATGAAAAACTGTTTTTT
CDR3 protein: CASSAFNEKLFF

V gene: TRBV9
clone size: .
J gene: TRBJ1-2
D gene: .
CDR3 DNA: TGTGCCAGCAGCGTAGGTGGGACGGTTTTTAACTATGGCTACACCTTC
CDR3 protein: CASSVGGTVFNYGYTF

V gene: TRBV11-3
clone size: .
J gene: TRBJ2-5
D gene: TRBD1
CDR3 DNA: TGTGCCAGCAGCCCCGCCGGGACAGAAGAGACCCAGTACTTC
CDR3 protein: CASSPAGTEETQYF

V gene: TRBV4-3
clone size: once
J gene: TRBJ1-2
D gene: .
CDR3 DNA: TGCGCCAGCAGCCAAGATTCCGAGGGCTATGGCTACACCTTC
CDR3 protein: CASSQDSEGYGYTF

V gene: TRBV18
clone size: .
J gene: TRBJ1-4
D gene: .
CDR3 DNA: TGTGCCAGCTCACCGGACGGGATGGCCTTTAGTGAAAAACTGTTTTTT
CDR3 protein: CASSPDGMAFSEKLFF

V gene: TRBV6-1
clone size: .
J gene: TRBJ2-7
D gene: TRBD1
CDR3 DNA: TGTGCCAGCCGCCGGGACAGCACCTACGAGCAGTACTTC
CDR3 protein: CASRRDSTYEQYF

V gene: TRBV4-1
clone size: .
J gene: TRBJ2-7
D gene: .
CDR3 DNA: TGCGCCAGCAGCCTGCCCCCTGGTGGGGGGAACGAGCAGTACTTC
CDR3 protein: CASSLPPGGGNEQYF

V gene: TRBV5-1
clone size: .
J gene: TRBJ2-1
D gene: TRBD1
CDR3 DNA: TGCGCCAGCAGCCCCGGGACAGTGAATGAGCAGTTCTTC
CDR3 protein: CASSPGTVNEQFF

V gene: TRBV2
clone size: .
J gene: TRBJ2-5
D gene: .
CDR3 DNA: TGTGCCAGCCAGGATACCCGGCCGTACTTC
CDR3 protein: CASQDTRPYF

V gene: TRBV2
clone size: .
J gene: TRBJ2-7
D gene: TRBD2
CDR3 DNA: TGTGCCAGCCTAGCGGGGGGGCCCTACGAGCAGTACTTC
CDR3 protein: CASLAGGPYEQYF

V gene: TRBV4-1
clone size: .
J gene: TRBJ2-5
D gene: .
CDR3 DNA: TGCGCCAGCAGCCAAGCCAGAGGGACCCAGTACTTC
CDR3 protein: CASSQARGTQYF

V gene: TRBV6-5
clone size: .
J gene: TRBJ2-1
D gene: .
CDR3 DNA: TGTGCCAGCAGCCCAGGCTCCCGGGGTGGGGATGAGCAGTTCTTC
CDR3 protein: CASSPGSRGGDEQFF

V gene: TRBV6-5
clone size: .
J gene: TRBJ1-1
D gene: .
CDR3 DNA: TGTGCCAGCAGTTTGGGCGGTAACACTGAAGCTTTCTTT
CDR3 protein: CASSLGGNTEAFF

V gene: TRBV11-3
clone size: .
J gene: TRBJ1-5
D gene: TRBD1
CDR3 DNA: TGTGCCAGCAGACAGGACAGGGGGGGCCCGAGCAATCAGCCCCAGCATTTT
CDR3 protein: CASRQDRGGPSNQPQHF

V gene: TRBV27
clone size: .
J gene: TRBJ2-7
D gene: .
CDR3 DNA: TGTGCCAGCGGGAGATGGGGACCTCAGGGAGTATACGAGCAGTACTTC
CDR3 protein: CASGRWGPQGVYEQYF

V gene: TRBV11-2
clone size: .
J gene: TRBJ1-4
D gene: .
CDR3 DNA: TGTGCCAGCAGCTTAGGCCGGGGGGTCTTGAATGAAAAACTGTTTTTT
CDR3 protein: CASSLGRGVLNEKLFF

V gene: TRBV5-6
clone size: .
J gene: TRBJ2-2
D gene: .
CDR3 DNA: TGTGCCAGCAGCTTGGCTTCAGGACTTCTAACGAACACCGGGGAGCTGTTTTTT
CDR3 protein: CASSLASGLLTNTGELFF

V gene: TRBV18
clone size: few
J gene: TRBJ1-5
D gene: TRBD1
CDR3 DNA: TGTGCCAGCTCACCACCCGGACAGGGTAGTCAGCCCCAGCATTTT
CDR3 protein: CASSPPGQGSQPQHF

V gene: TRBV19
clone size: .
J gene: TRBJ2-1
D gene: .
CDR3 DNA: TGTGCCAGTAGTATAGCAACAGGCCCCTACAATGAGCAGTTCTTC
CDR3 protein: CASSIATGPYNEQFF

V gene: TRBV5-1
clone size: .
J gene: TRBJ2-7
D gene: TRBD1
CDR3 DNA: TGCGCCAGCAGTCCCAGGACAGGGGGCTACGAGCAGTACTTC
CDR3 protein: CASSPRTGGYEQYF

V gene: TRBV5-1
clone size: .
J gene: TRBJ1-2
D gene: TRBD1
CDR3 DNA: TGCGCCAGCAGCTGGGCCGGGACAGGGGTTACTCCTGGCTACACCTTC
CDR3 protein: CASSWAGTGVTPGYTF